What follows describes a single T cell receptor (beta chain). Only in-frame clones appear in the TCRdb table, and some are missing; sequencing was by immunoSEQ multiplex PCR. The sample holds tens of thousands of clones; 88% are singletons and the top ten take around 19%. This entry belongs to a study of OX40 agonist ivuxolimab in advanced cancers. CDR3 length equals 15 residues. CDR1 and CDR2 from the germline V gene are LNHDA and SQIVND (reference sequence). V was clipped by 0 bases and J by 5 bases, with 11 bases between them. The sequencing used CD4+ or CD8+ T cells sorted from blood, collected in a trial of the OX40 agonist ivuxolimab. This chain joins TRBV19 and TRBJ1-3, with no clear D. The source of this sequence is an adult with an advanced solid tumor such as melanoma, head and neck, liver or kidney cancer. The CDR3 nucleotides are TGTGCCAGTAGTATAGACGGAGGCCCAAGAAACACCATATATTTT. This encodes CASSIDGGPRNTIYF. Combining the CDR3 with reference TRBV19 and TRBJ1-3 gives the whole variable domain DGGITQSPKYLFRKEGQNVTLSCEQNLNHDAMYWYRQDPGQGLRLIYYSQIVNDFQKGDIAEGYSVSREKKESFPLTVTSAQKNPTAFYLCASSIDGGPRNTIYFGEGSWLTVV.